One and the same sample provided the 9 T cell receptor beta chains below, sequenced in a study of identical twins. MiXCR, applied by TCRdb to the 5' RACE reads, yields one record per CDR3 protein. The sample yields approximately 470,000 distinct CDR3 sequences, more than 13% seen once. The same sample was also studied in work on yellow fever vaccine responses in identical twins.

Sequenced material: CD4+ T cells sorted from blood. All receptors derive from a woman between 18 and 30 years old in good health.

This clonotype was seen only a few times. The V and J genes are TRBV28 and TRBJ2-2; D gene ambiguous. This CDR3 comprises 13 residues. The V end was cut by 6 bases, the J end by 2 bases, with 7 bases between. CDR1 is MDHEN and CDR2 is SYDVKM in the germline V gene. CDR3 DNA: TGTGCCAGCAGGTTGACTAACACCGGGGAGCTGTTTTTT. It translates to CASRLTNTGELFF. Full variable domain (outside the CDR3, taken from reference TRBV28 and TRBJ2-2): DVKVTQSSRYLVKRTGEKVFLECVQDMDHENMFWYRQDPGLGLRLIYFSYDVKMKEKGDIPEGYSVSREKKERFSLILESASTNQTSMYLCASRLTNTGELFFGEGSRLTVL.

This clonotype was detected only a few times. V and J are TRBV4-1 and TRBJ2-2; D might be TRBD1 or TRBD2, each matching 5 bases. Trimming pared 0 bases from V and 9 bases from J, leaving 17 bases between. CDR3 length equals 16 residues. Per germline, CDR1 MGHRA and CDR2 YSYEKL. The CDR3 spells CASSQESLGTHRELFF. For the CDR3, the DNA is TGCGCCAGCAGCCAAGAGTCCCTAGGGACCCACCGGGAGCTGTTTTTT.

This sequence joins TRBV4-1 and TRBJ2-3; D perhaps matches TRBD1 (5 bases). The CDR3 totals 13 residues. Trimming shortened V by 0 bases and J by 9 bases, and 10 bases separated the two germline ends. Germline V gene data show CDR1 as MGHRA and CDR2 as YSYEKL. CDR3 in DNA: TGCGCCAGCAGCCAAGATCCGACAGCCACGCAGTATTTT. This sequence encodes CASSQDPTATQYF.

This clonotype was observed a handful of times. The CDR3 spells CASSSPPGGGPGANVLTF. The CDR3 DNA is TGTGCCAGCAGTTCTCCTCCAGGGGGAGGTCCTGGGGCCAACGTCCTGACTTTC. The chain recombines TRBV28 with TRBJ2-6, with a possible D match to TRBD1 (7 bases). Germline V gene sequence: CDR1 MDHEN, CDR2 SYDVKM. V lost 4 bases and J lost 2, with 18 bases in between. The CDR3 contains 18 residues.

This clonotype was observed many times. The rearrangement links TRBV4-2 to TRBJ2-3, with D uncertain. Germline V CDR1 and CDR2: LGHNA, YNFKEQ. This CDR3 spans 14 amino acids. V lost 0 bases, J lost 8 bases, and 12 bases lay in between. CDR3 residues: CASSQDGQRSTQYF. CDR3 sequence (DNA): TGTGCCAGCAGCCAAGATGGGCAGCGATCTACGCAGTATTTT.

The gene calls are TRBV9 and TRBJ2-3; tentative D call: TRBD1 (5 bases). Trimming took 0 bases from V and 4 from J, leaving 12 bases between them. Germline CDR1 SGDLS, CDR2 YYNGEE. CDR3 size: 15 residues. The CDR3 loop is CASSVGGRNPDTQYF. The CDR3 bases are TGTGCCAGCAGCGTAGGGGGCCGGAACCCAGATACGCAGTATTTT.

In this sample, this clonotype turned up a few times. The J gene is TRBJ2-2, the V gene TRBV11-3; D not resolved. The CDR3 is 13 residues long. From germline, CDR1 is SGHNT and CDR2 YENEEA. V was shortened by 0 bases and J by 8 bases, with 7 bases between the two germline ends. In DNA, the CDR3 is TGTGCCAGCAGCTTAGATCTTAAGGGGGAGCTGTTTTTT. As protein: CASSLDLKGELFF. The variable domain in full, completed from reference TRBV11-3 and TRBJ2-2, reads EAGVVQSPRYKIIEKKQPVAFWCNPISGHNTLYWYLQNLGQGPELLIRYENEEAVDDSQLPKDRFSAERLKGVDSTLKIQPAELGDSAVYLCASSLDLKGELFFGEGSRLTVL.

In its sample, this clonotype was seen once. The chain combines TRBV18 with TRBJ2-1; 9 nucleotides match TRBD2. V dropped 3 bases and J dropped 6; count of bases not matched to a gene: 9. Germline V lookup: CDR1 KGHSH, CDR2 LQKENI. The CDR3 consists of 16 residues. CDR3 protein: CASSPGGRASLNEQFF. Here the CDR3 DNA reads TGTGCCAGCTCACCGGGCGGGAGGGCCTCCCTCAATGAGCAGTTCTTC.

The CDR3 here is CASSYSVRAKNIQYF. Here the CDR3 DNA reads TGTGCCAGCAGCTACTCTGTGAGAGCCAAAAACATTCAGTACTTC. The genes are TRBV7-2 and TRBJ2-4; D ambiguous. The CDR3 runs 15 residues. Germline CDR1 and CDR2: SGHTA and FQGNSA. Trimming took off 4 bases at V and 0 bases at J, with 10 bases between the two ends.